This T cell receptor (beta chain) was sequenced in a study of T cell changes during pregnancy in multiple sclerosis. There are 14 residues in the CDR3. The germline V gene encodes CDR1 MNHNS and CDR2 SASEGT. Trimming removed 6 bases from V and 2 bases from J, with 13 bases in between. The protocol was immunoSEQ multiplex PCR, while the TCRdb copy is restricted to in-frame clones and leaves out a portion. The profile shows roughly 69,000 clones, under 95% of them singletons. The material was peripheral blood, obtained after pregnancy. The TCR originated in a female donor with multiple sclerosis, enrolled in a pregnancy study. The rearrangement joins TRBV6-1 to TRBJ1-1, with D perhaps TRBD1 (6 bases). CDR3: CASSPGQYNTEAFF. The CDR3 DNA follows: TGTGCCAGCAGCCCCGGACAGTATAACACTGAAGCTTTCTTT.